A selection of T cell receptor beta chains follows, all from one sample in a study of glioma-infiltrating T cells. TCRdb ran MiXCR on the multiplex PCR reads and lists one entry per CDR3 protein. The table has roughly 100,000 distinct CDR3 sequences, approximately 40% seen once; the top ten hold approximately 38%. The sample comprised glioma tissue, nonneoplastic brain tissue, or PBMCs (not recorded which). The receptors were gathered from a human donor with low-grade glioma or glioblastoma, undergoing nonglioma brain surgery, or in good health (not recorded which). CDR3s leave out the opening cysteine and the closing phenylalanine or tryptophan. Each record gives: V gene, J gene, CDR3 protein.

V gene: TRBV7-6; J gene: TRBJ2-3; CDR3 protein: ASSLERRRGTDTQY
V gene: TRBV20-1; J gene: TRBJ2-3; CDR3 protein: SARHQDTQY
V gene: TRBV10-3; J gene: TRBJ2-1; CDR3 protein: AISGGIYNEQF
V gene: TRBV3-1; J gene: TRBJ1-2; CDR3 protein: AISQYRTVLNYGYT
V gene: TRBV29-1; J gene: TRBJ1-6; CDR3 protein: SAGGYNSPLH
V gene: TRBV18; J gene: TRBJ1-3; CDR3 protein: ASSPRMENSGNTIY
V gene: TRBV15; J gene: TRBJ1-2; CDR3 protein: ATRQGAGGYT
V gene: TRBV5-6; J gene: TRBJ2-1; CDR3 protein: ASSSNNEQF
V gene: TRBV29-1; J gene: TRBJ1-3; CDR3 protein: SVSRGPGNTIY
V gene: TRBV12-5; J gene: TRBJ1-1; CDR3 protein: ASGLVSGEGAF
V gene: TRBV7-2; J gene: TRBJ1-2; CDR3 protein: VSSLGAGGYSYT
V gene: TRBV9; J gene: TRBJ1-4; CDR3 protein: ASSPQPAPTNEKLF
V gene: TRBV20-1; J gene: TRBJ1-1; CDR3 protein: SASSPGGTEAF
V gene: TRBV2; J gene: TRBJ2-7; CDR3 protein: ASSSGTSFYEQY
V gene: TRBV19; J gene: TRBJ2-7; CDR3 protein: ASSMSSGSHYEQY
V gene: TRBV20-1; J gene: TRBJ2-3; CDR3 protein: SAIDRGSGDTQY
V gene: TRBV4-2; J gene: TRBJ2-4; CDR3 protein: ASSPEPLAASAPKNIQY
V gene: TRBV27; J gene: TRBJ1-5; CDR3 protein: ASRPGQGYQPQH
V gene: TRBV5-4; J gene: TRBJ1-1; CDR3 protein: ASSPNKSEAF
V gene: TRBV6-2/TRBV6-3; J gene: TRBJ2-5; CDR3 protein: ASSYAPGLAGAGAEETQY
V gene: TRBV6-2/TRBV6-3; J gene: TRBJ1-6; CDR3 protein: ASSPGPQHDSPLH
V gene: TRBV28; J gene: TRBJ1-6; CDR3 protein: ASTPTEYNSTLH